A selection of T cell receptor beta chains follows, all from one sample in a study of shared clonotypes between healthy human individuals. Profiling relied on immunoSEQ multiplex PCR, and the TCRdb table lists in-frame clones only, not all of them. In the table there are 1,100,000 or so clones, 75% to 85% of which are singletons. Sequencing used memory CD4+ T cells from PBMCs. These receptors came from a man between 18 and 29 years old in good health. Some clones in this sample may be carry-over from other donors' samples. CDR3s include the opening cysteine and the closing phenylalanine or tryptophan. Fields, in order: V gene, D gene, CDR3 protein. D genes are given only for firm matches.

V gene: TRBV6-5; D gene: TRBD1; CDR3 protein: CASSYGDRSDTQYF
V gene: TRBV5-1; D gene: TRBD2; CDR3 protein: CASSPGLATDTQYF
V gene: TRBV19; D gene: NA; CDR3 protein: CASSEIHQPQHF
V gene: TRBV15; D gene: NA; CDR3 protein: CATSRVARSNSGNTIYF
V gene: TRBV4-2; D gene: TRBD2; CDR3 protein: CASSQETSGTDTQYF
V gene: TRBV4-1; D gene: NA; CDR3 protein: CASTGEGVPAIYNEQFF
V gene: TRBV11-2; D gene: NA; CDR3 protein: CASSLTEWNEQFF
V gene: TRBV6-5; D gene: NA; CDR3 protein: CASSSQGRGYNEQFF
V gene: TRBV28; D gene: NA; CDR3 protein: CASSSPTGIGREKLFF
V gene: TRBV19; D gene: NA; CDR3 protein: CASSIRRSTEAFF
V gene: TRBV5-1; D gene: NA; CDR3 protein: CASSLDRANSPLHF
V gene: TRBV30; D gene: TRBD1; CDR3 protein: CAWAPGQGVWTDTQYF
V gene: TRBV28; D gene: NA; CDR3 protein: CASSLPGITEAFF
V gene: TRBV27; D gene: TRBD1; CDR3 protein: CASSTRTGSYEQYF
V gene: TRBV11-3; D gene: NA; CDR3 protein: CASSVGESTDTQYF
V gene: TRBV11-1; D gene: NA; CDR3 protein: CASSLRLGGEETQYF
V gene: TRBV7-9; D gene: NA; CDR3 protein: CASSPKAKIAEAFF